This T cell receptor beta chain was retrieved from a study of control samples from healthy donors and cancer patients. Profiled with immunoSEQ multiplex PCR; TCRdb holds only in-frame clones, not every one. Among 150,000 to 180,000 clones listed, around 95% were seen once. The germline CDR1 and CDR2 sequences are SGHRS and YFSETQ. Deletions cut 0 bases from V and 5 bases from J, with 11 bases between. The CDR3 contains 14 residues. The sample comprised blood. The rearrangement links TRBV5-1 to TRBJ2-5; a weak D match, TRBD2 (5 bases). This clonotype was sampled from a man aged 40-50 years in good health. CDR3 sequence: CASSLASSWETQYF. In DNA, the CDR3 is TGCGCCAGCAGCTTGGCCTCTAGCTGGGAGACCCAGTACTTC. Full variable domain (rest looked up from reference TRBV5-1 and TRBJ2-5): KAGVTQTPRYLIKTRGQQVTLSCSPISGHRSVSWYQQTPGQGLQFLFEYFSETQRNKGNFPGRFSGRQFSNSRSEMNVSTLELGDSALYLCASSLASSWETQYFGPGTRLLVL.